A selection of T cell receptor beta chains follows, all from one sample in a study of OX40 agonist ivuxolimab in advanced cancers. Clones were sequenced by immunoSEQ multiplex PCR, and TCRdb holds only the in-frame ones, with some missing. This sample carries under 70,000 clones, approximately 84% of them seen once, and the ten largest clones take 2% to 2.5%. The specimen comprised CD4+ or CD8+ T cells sorted from blood, sampled in a trial of the OX40 agonist ivuxolimab. These receptors all stem from an adult with an advanced solid tumor such as melanoma, head and neck, liver or kidney cancer. Both conserved end residues are part of each CDR3. Fields, in order: D gene, clone size, V gene, J gene, CDR3 protein, CDR3 DNA. The D gene is left open where the match is weak. Some rows mark clone size as missing; the rest say once, few, many or name a class of expanded clone.

d_call: .
clone_size: .
v_call: TRBV6-6
j_call: TRBJ1-5
cdr3_aa: CASDMGSNQPQHF
cdr3_nt: TGTGCTAGCGATATGGGAAGCAATCAGCCCCAGCATTTT

d_call: .
clone_size: .
v_call: TRBV6-5
j_call: TRBJ2-7
cdr3_aa: CASSYRGEQYF
cdr3_nt: TGTGCCAGCAGTTACAGGGGCGAGCAGTACTTC

d_call: .
clone_size: .
v_call: TRBV6-5
j_call: TRBJ2-5
cdr3_aa: CASSYSIGRETQYF
cdr3_nt: TGTGCCAGCAGTTACTCGATAGGAAGGGAGACCCAGTACTTC

d_call: TRBD1
clone_size: .
v_call: TRBV12-5
j_call: TRBJ1-1
cdr3_aa: CASGLDHRGNTEAFF
cdr3_nt: TGTGCTAGTGGTTTGGATCACAGGGGGAACACTGAAGCTTTCTTT

d_call: .
clone_size: .
v_call: TRBV7-8
j_call: TRBJ2-7
cdr3_aa: CASSLEVGYEQYF
cdr3_nt: TGTGCCAGCAGCTTAGAGGTTGGCTACGAGCAGTACTTC

d_call: .
clone_size: .
v_call: TRBV7-8
j_call: TRBJ1-1
cdr3_aa: CASQTVTEAFF
cdr3_nt: TGTGCCAGCCAGACGGTCACTGAAGCTTTCTTT

d_call: .
clone_size: .
v_call: TRBV7-9
j_call: TRBJ2-2
cdr3_aa: CASSLVRVGTGELFF
cdr3_nt: TGTGCCAGCAGCTTAGTTCGGGTGGGCACCGGGGAGCTGTTTTTT

d_call: TRBD1
clone_size: .
v_call: TRBV30
j_call: TRBJ2-7
cdr3_aa: CAWRLQGATGEQYF
cdr3_nt: TGTGCCTGGAGATTACAGGGGGCAACGGGCGAGCAGTACTTC

d_call: .
clone_size: .
v_call: TRBV6-5
j_call: TRBJ1-2
cdr3_aa: CASSYSGQSYGYTF
cdr3_nt: TGTGCCAGCAGTTACTCTGGACAGAGCTATGGCTACACCTTC

d_call: .
clone_size: .
v_call: TRBV20-1
j_call: TRBJ2-5
cdr3_aa: CSATVETQYF
cdr3_nt: TGCAGTGCTACGGTGGAGACCCAGTACTTC

d_call: .
clone_size: .
v_call: TRBV20-1
j_call: TRBJ1-2
cdr3_aa: CSAREDTYTF
cdr3_nt: TGCAGTGCTAGAGAGGACACCTACACCTTC

d_call: .
clone_size: .
v_call: TRBV5-1
j_call: TRBJ1-1
cdr3_aa: CASSLAGGGTEAFF
cdr3_nt: TGCGCCAGCAGCTTGGCCGGAGGGGGTACTGAAGCTTTCTTT

d_call: TRBD2
clone_size: .
v_call: TRBV2
j_call: TRBJ2-1
cdr3_aa: CASSAGLADFNEQFF
cdr3_nt: TGTGCCAGCAGTGCCGGACTAGCGGATTTCAATGAGCAGTTCTTC

d_call: TRBD2
clone_size: once
v_call: TRBV5-1
j_call: TRBJ2-1
cdr3_aa: CASSLGTSGWGNEQFF
cdr3_nt: TGCGCCAGCAGCTTGGGGACTAGCGGGTGGGGGAATGAGCAGTTCTTC

d_call: .
clone_size: .
v_call: TRBV19
j_call: TRBJ2-2
cdr3_aa: CASSIPATPSGELFF
cdr3_nt: TGTGCCAGTAGTATTCCGGCAACTCCCAGCGGGGAGCTGTTTTTT

d_call: .
clone_size: .
v_call: TRBV11-3
j_call: TRBJ2-1
cdr3_aa: CASSPGTQRYNEQFF
cdr3_nt: TGTGCCAGCAGCCCCGGGACACAAAGATACAATGAGCAGTTCTTC

d_call: TRBD1
clone_size: .
v_call: TRBV28
j_call: TRBJ2-7
cdr3_aa: CASSKPGQGLHEQYF
cdr3_nt: TGTGCCAGCAGTAAACCGGGACAGGGTCTCCACGAGCAGTACTTC

d_call: TRBD1
clone_size: few
v_call: TRBV7-9
j_call: TRBJ2-7
cdr3_aa: CASSGQGGEQYF
cdr3_nt: TGTGCCAGCAGCGGACAGGGAGGAGAGCAGTACTTC

d_call: TRBD2
clone_size: .
v_call: TRBV27
j_call: TRBJ2-5
cdr3_aa: CASSLSPAGGETQYF
cdr3_nt: TGTGCCAGCAGTTTATCGCCAGCGGGAGGCGAGACCCAGTACTTC

d_call: TRBD1
clone_size: .
v_call: TRBV19
j_call: TRBJ2-7
cdr3_aa: CASRGQGLRGEQYF
cdr3_nt: TGTGCCAGTAGAGGACAGGGATTAAGAGGCGAGCAGTACTTC

d_call: .
clone_size: .
v_call: TRBV18
j_call: TRBJ1-2
cdr3_aa: CASSPPTAQSNYGYTF
cdr3_nt: TGTGCCAGCTCACCACCGACAGCCCAGAGTAACTATGGCTACACCTTC

d_call: TRBD1
clone_size: few
v_call: TRBV7-9
j_call: TRBJ1-5
cdr3_aa: CASSSQGVSQPQHF
cdr3_nt: TGTGCCAGCAGCTCACAGGGGGTCTCTCAGCCCCAGCATTTT

d_call: .
clone_size: .
v_call: TRBV19
j_call: TRBJ1-5
cdr3_aa: CASSTADNQPQHF
cdr3_nt: TGTGCCAGTAGTACGGCGGACAATCAGCCCCAGCATTTT

d_call: .
clone_size: .
v_call: TRBV19
j_call: TRBJ2-5
cdr3_aa: CASGRRAYYQEIQYF
cdr3_nt: TGTGCCAGTGGCCGGAGGGCCTATTACCAAGAGATCCAGTACTTC

d_call: TRBD1
clone_size: .
v_call: TRBV10-3
j_call: TRBJ2-2
cdr3_aa: CAIKLGQGAGELFF
cdr3_nt: TGTGCCATCAAATTAGGACAGGGGGCCGGGGAGCTGTTTTTT

d_call: .
clone_size: .
v_call: TRBV7-2
j_call: TRBJ1-5
cdr3_aa: CASSSRGGSGNQPQHF
cdr3_nt: TGTGCCAGCAGCTCTAGGGGGGGAAGTGGCAATCAGCCCCAGCATTTT

d_call: TRBD1
clone_size: .
v_call: TRBV18
j_call: TRBJ1-6
cdr3_aa: CASSPSGTGNSPLHF
cdr3_nt: TGTGCCAGCTCACCGTCCGGGACAGGAAATTCACCCCTCCACTTT

d_call: TRBD1
clone_size: .
v_call: TRBV6-1
j_call: TRBJ2-7
cdr3_aa: CASSRDRVSEQYF
cdr3_nt: TGTGCCAGCAGCCGGGACAGGGTTAGCGAGCAGTACTTC

d_call: .
clone_size: .
v_call: TRBV2
j_call: TRBJ1-5
cdr3_aa: CASSEGTVNQPQHF
cdr3_nt: TGTGCCAGCAGTGAAGGGACAGTCAATCAGCCCCAGCATTTT

d_call: .
clone_size: few
v_call: TRBV7-9
j_call: TRBJ2-2
cdr3_aa: CASSQSSVLGELFF
cdr3_nt: TGTGCCAGCAGTCAATCCAGCGTACTCGGGGAGCTGTTTTTT

d_call: TRBD1
clone_size: .
v_call: TRBV5-1
j_call: TRBJ1-1
cdr3_aa: CASRWDRNTEAFF
cdr3_nt: TGCGCCAGCAGATGGGACAGGAACACTGAAGCTTTCTTT

d_call: TRBD1
clone_size: .
v_call: TRBV6-1
j_call: TRBJ1-2
cdr3_aa: CASRRTGDYGYTF
cdr3_nt: TGTGCCAGCAGGAGGACAGGGGACTATGGCTACACCTTC

d_call: .
clone_size: .
v_call: TRBV27
j_call: TRBJ2-2
cdr3_aa: CASRLGTLNTGELFF
cdr3_nt: TGTGCCAGCAGACTTGGGACTTTGAACACCGGGGAGCTGTTTTTT

d_call: .
clone_size: .
v_call: TRBV28
j_call: TRBJ2-2
cdr3_aa: CASSLGTSYTGELFF
cdr3_nt: TGTGCCAGCAGTTTAGGAACTAGCTACACCGGGGAGCTGTTTTTT

d_call: TRBD1
clone_size: .
v_call: TRBV4-2
j_call: TRBJ2-7
cdr3_aa: CASSQGPGTGRYEQYF
cdr3_nt: TGTGCCAGCAGCCAAGGCCCCGGGACAGGCCGCTACGAGCAGTACTTC

d_call: TRBD2
clone_size: .
v_call: TRBV27
j_call: TRBJ2-5
cdr3_aa: CASSLGGGRASPETQYF
cdr3_nt: TGTGCCAGCAGTTTAGGGGGCGGGAGGGCCTCCCCAGAGACCCAGTACTTC

d_call: TRBD1
clone_size: few
v_call: TRBV10-2
j_call: TRBJ2-2
cdr3_aa: CASRPPGTGSTGELFF
cdr3_nt: TGCGCCAGCCGCCCCCCCGGGACAGGGTCCACCGGGGAGCTGTTTTTT

d_call: .
clone_size: .
v_call: TRBV7-8
j_call: TRBJ2-6
cdr3_aa: CASSLGANVLTF
cdr3_nt: TGTGCCAGCAGCTTAGGGGCCAACGTCCTGACTTTC

d_call: TRBD2
clone_size: .
v_call: TRBV2
j_call: TRBJ2-2
cdr3_aa: CASIGLAGGTGELFF
cdr3_nt: TGTGCCAGCATTGGACTAGCGGGAGGGACCGGGGAGCTGTTTTTT

d_call: TRBD2
clone_size: .
v_call: TRBV7-2
j_call: TRBJ2-7
cdr3_aa: CASSLAPAGVSYEQYF
cdr3_nt: TGTGCCAGCAGCTTAGCCCCAGCGGGGGTCTCCTACGAGCAGTACTTC

d_call: TRBD1
clone_size: .
v_call: TRBV5-5
j_call: TRBJ1-4
cdr3_aa: CASSSGATGGEKLFF
cdr3_nt: TGTGCCAGCAGCTCGGGAGCGACAGGGGGGGAAAAACTGTTTTTT

d_call: TRBD2
clone_size: .
v_call: TRBV2
j_call: TRBJ2-1
cdr3_aa: CASRSSGGYNEQFF
cdr3_nt: TGTGCCAGCAGATCTAGCGGGGGTTACAATGAGCAGTTCTTC

d_call: TRBD1
clone_size: few
v_call: TRBV6-6
j_call: TRBJ1-5
cdr3_aa: CASRDRWNQPQHF
cdr3_nt: TGTGCCAGCAGGGACAGGTGGAATCAGCCCCAGCATTTT

d_call: TRBD1
clone_size: .
v_call: TRBV19
j_call: TRBJ1-2
cdr3_aa: CASSIKPGQGGYGYTF
cdr3_nt: TGTGCCAGTAGTATCAAACCGGGACAGGGTGGCTATGGCTACACCTTC

d_call: .
clone_size: few
v_call: TRBV9
j_call: TRBJ1-1
cdr3_aa: CASSVTGNTEAFF
cdr3_nt: TGTGCCAGCAGCGTGACAGGGAACACTGAAGCTTTCTTT

d_call: .
clone_size: .
v_call: TRBV28
j_call: TRBJ2-7
cdr3_aa: CASITPGGSYEQYF
cdr3_nt: TGTGCCAGCATCACCCCGGGGGGCTCTTACGAGCAGTACTTC